These 5 T cell receptor beta chains were all obtained from the same sample, sequenced in a study of T cells after posttransplantation cyclophosphamide. Assay used: immunoSEQ multiplex PCR; TCRdb lists only in-frame clones, some missing. Of about 47,000 clones listed, almost 95% were seen once; the top ten hold approximately 3.1%. The specimen sequenced was PBMCs. The receptors originated from a woman in her forties or fifties in good health and a related stem cell transplant donor.

V and J are TRBV6-5 and TRBJ1-4; a possible D gene is TRBD1 (5 bases). CDR1 and CDR2 from the germline V gene are MNHEY and SVGAGI. V was cut by 2 bases and J by 1 base, with 8 bases left in between. CDR3 length: 15 residues. CDR3 loop: CASSYTGETNEKLFF. CDR3 DNA sequence: TGTGCCAGCAGTTACACGGGGGAAACTAATGAAAAACTGTTTTTT.

V and J are TRBV29-1 and TRBJ2-7; 7 bases agree with TRBD2. This CDR3 contains 13 residues. After removal of 4 bases from V and 2 bases from J, the junction contained 5 bases not matched to a gene. The germline CDR1 and CDR2 sequences are SQVTM and ANQGSEA. Here the CDR3 reads CSVGASGAYEQYF. The DNA of the CDR3 is TGCAGCGTTGGGGCTAGCGGAGCCTACGAGCAGTACTTC.

This chain links TRBV4-1 with TRBJ2-3; possibly TRBD2 for D (5 bases). Germline assignment: CDR1 MGHRA and CDR2 YSYEKL. This CDR3 region has 14 residues. V was trimmed by 2 bases and J by 5 bases, leaving 11 bases between them. In DNA form, the CDR3 reads TGCGCCAGCAGCCAACCGACGGGGTTAGATACGCAGTATTTT. Its translation is CASSQPTGLDTQYF.

This chain connects TRBV5-1 to TRBJ1-6; no clear D gene. The CDR3 consists of 13 residues. Per the germline V gene, CDR1 is SGHRS and CDR2 is YFSETQ. The germline V and J ends were trimmed by 0 bases and 10 bases, with 8 bases remaining between them. CDR3 residues: CASSLAGLSPLHF. The CDR3 nucleotides are TGCGCCAGCAGCTTGGCGGGGTTGTCACCCCTCCACTTT.

The CDR3 sequence: CASSSPGQGRNEQYF. CDR3 DNA sequence: TGTGCCAGCAGCTCCCCGGGACAGGGGAGGAACGAGCAGTACTTC. The V and J genes are TRBV7-6 and TRBJ2-5; 10 bases align to TRBD1. The DNA end favors TRBJ2-7, so the J call may be wrong. The CDR3 runs 15 residues. The germline V gene encodes CDR1 SGHVS and CDR2 FNYEAQ.